Listed here are 32 T cell receptor beta chains from one sample, sequenced in a study of early T cells in non-severe SARS-CoV-2 infection. From the 5' RACE reads, TCRdb called clonotypes with MiXCR, one entry per CDR3 protein. This table holds tens of thousands of distinct CDR3 sequences, over 13% found once. The material sequenced was whole blood, taken at baseline. The origin of the receptors is an adult who was a healthcare worker with PCR-confirmed SARS-CoV-2 infection or an uninfected control (not recorded which).

This clonotype was counted between two and nine times. This rearrangement joins TRBV5-1 to TRBJ2-5, with a tentative D call TRBD1 (6 bases). Trimming took 3 bases from V and 6 from J, leaving 18 bases between them. CDR3 length: 15 amino acids. In germline, CDR1 is SGHRS, CDR2 YFSETQ. The CDR3 here is CASSSDHTGLQTQYF. In nucleotides, the CDR3 is TGCGCCAGCAGCTCCGACCATACAGGGCTACAGACCCAGTACTTC. The variable domain in full, completed from reference TRBV5-1 and TRBJ2-5, reads KAGVTQTPRYLIKTRGQQVTLSCSPISGHRSVSWYQQTPGQGLQFLFEYFSETQRNKGNFPGRFSGRQFSNSRSEMNVSTLELGDSALYLCASSSDHTGLQTQYFGPGTRLLVL.

This clonotype occurred many times. The chain joins TRBV29-1 to TRBJ1-4; 9 bases are shared with TRBD1. Germline CDR1 reads SQVTM; CDR2 reads ANQGSEA. The CDR3 sequence is 14 residues long. The junction had 4 bases not matched to a gene; V was cut back by 3 bases and J by 5 bases. CDR3: CSVDPGTGNEKLFF. The CDR3 DNA follows: TGCAGCGTTGACCCCGGGACAGGGAATGAAAAACTGTTTTTT.

This clonotype has a handful of counts. The chain has TRBV7-9 and TRBJ2-1, with a possible D match to TRBD2 (5 bases). Trimming shortened V by 2 bases and J by 5 bases, and 13 bases separated the two germline ends. CDR1 is SEHNR, CDR2 FQNEAQ, per germline (reference sequence). This CDR3 has 15 residues. For the CDR3, the DNA is TGTGCCAGCAGCTTATTTTCAGGAGGCAACAATGAGCAGTTCTTC. Amino acids: CASSLFSGGNNEQFF.

There are many counts of this clonotype. This chain connects TRBV20-1 to TRBJ2-2; D is possibly TRBD1 (6 bases). The germline V gene encodes CDR1 DFQATT and CDR2 SNEGSKA (reference sequence). Trimming left V 7 bases short and J 0 bases short, with 12 bases between. The CDR3 runs to 14 residues. The CDR3 DNA reads as TGCAGTGGCTCAGACAGGTCGAACACCGGGGAGCTGTTTTTT. Residues: CSGSDRSNTGELFF.

This clonotype appeared many times. The chain combines TRBV20-1 with TRBJ2-5, with 8 bases lining up with TRBD2. Trimming cost V 4 bases and J 4 bases; bases outside gene matches: 8. Germline V gives CDR1 DFQATT, CDR2 SNEGSKA (reference sequence). CDR3 size: 14 residues. CDR3 sequence: CSATPIAGIETQYF. The DNA for the CDR3 is TGCAGTGCTACCCCTATAGCGGGAATAGAGACCCAGTACTTC.

The table lists this clonotype with a few counts. The chain recombines TRBV20-1 with TRBJ2-3; 11 bases are a match to TRBD1. V shed 4 bases, J shed 1 base, and the junction held 1 base outside the gene matches. Germline CDR1 and CDR2: DFQATT and SNEGSKA (reference sequence). This CDR3 comprises 14 residues. CDR3 nucleotide sequence: TGCAGTGCTACGGGACAGGGGGGCACAGATACGCAGTATTTT. Its translation is CSATGQGGTDTQYF.

The rearrangement links TRBV7-2 to TRBJ2-3; unclear D gene. Trimming pared 5 bases from V and 0 bases from J, leaving 9 bases between. CDR1 is SGHTA, CDR2 FQGNSA, per germline. CDR3 length: 14 amino acids. The CDR3: CASSDPRSTDTQYF. CDR3 nucleotides: TGTGCCAGCAGCGACCCCCGAAGCACAGATACGCAGTATTTT.

This clonotype was observed a handful of times. This rearrangement joins TRBV20-1 to TRBJ2-7, with D possibly matching TRBD1 (5 bases). The germline V gene encodes CDR1 DFQATT and CDR2 SNEGSKA (reference sequence). CDR3 length: 14 residues. Trimming left V 2 bases short and J 7 bases short, with 18 bases between. CDR3: CSARKGGAAGEQYF. The CDR3 coding sequence is TGCAGTGCTAGAAAGGGTGGCGCCGCAGGGGAGCAGTACTTC.

The V gene is TRBV7-8, the J gene TRBJ1-1; D gene ambiguous. Germline lookup yields CDR1 SGHVS and CDR2 FQNEAQ. The V end was cut by 0 bases, the J end by 1 base, with 6 bases between. The CDR3 extends over 14 amino acids. The CDR3 sequence is CASSLARENTEAFF. The CDR3 region has the DNA TGTGCCAGCAGCTTAGCGAGGGAGAACACTGAAGCTTTCTTT.

This clonotype has only a few counts. The rearrangement uses TRBV12-3 or TRBV12-4 and TRBJ2-3; D not certain. This CDR3 spans 11 amino acids. Trimming took 8 bases from V and 1 from J, leaving 4 bases between them. The CDR3 nucleotides are TGTGCCAGCGCACGCACAGATACGCAGTATTTT. It encodes CASARTDTQYF.

Many counts were recorded for this clonotype. The chain links TRBV11-2 to TRBJ2-5; a possible D gene is TRBD1 (6 bases). This CDR3 has 13 residues. Looked up from germline, CDR1 is SGHAT and CDR2 is FQNNGV. With 6 bases removed from V and 5 bases from J, the gap between germline ends came to 13 bases. The chain's CDR3 is CASRFRGPETQYF. Here the CDR3 DNA reads TGTGCCAGCAGATTCAGGGGTCCCGAGACCCAGTACTTC.

The gene calls are TRBV6-5 and TRBJ2-1; D is unresolved. The ends were cut back, 0 bases at V and 10 bases at J, with 16 bases in the middle. CDR1 is MNHEY, CDR2 SVGAGI, per germline. This CDR3 has 15 amino acids. The CDR3 loop reads CASSYSVRVLSEQFF. The CDR3 DNA reads as TGTGCCAGCAGTTACTCCGTTCGGGTATTGAGCGAGCAGTTCTTC.

This chain joins TRBV29-1 and TRBJ2-5; 7 positions agree with TRBD2. Germline CDR1 reads SQVTM; CDR2 reads ANQGSEA. The CDR3 length is 13 residues. Unmatched junction bases numbered 6, after V lost 3 bases and J lost 5 bases. CDR3 sequence reads: CSVDGGSTETQYF. CDR3 sequence (DNA): TGCAGCGTTGACGGCGGGAGCACGGAGACCCAGTACTTC.

V usage is TRBV28 and J usage is TRBJ2-7; 13 nucleotides agree with TRBD2. The CDR3 totals 16 residues. Germline CDR1 is MDHEN and CDR2 is SYDVKM. The V segment lost 5 bases and the J segment 4 bases; nucleotides outside the gene matches: 8. The CDR3, as DNA: TGTGCCAGCAGTACGGGGACTAGCGGGACCCTATACGAGCAGTACTTC. This gives the protein CASSTGTSGTLYEQYF.

The chain employs TRBV11-1 and TRBJ2-1; D gene ambiguous. V dropped 1 base and J dropped 2 bases, with 15 bases sitting between them. Germline assignment: CDR1 SGHAT and CDR2 FQDESV (reference sequence). The length of the CDR3 is 17 residues. CDR3 region: CASSLVGRSYAYNEQFF. As DNA, the CDR3 is TGTGCCAGCAGCTTAGTTGGTAGGTCTTACGCCTACAATGAGCAGTTCTTC. The full variable domain, in which reference TRBV11-1 and TRBJ2-1 provide the parts outside the CDR3, is EAEVAQSPRYKITEKSQAVAFWCDPISGHATLYWYRQILGQGPELLVQFQDESVVDDSQLPKDRFSAERLKGVDSTLKIQPAELGDSAMYLCASSLVGRSYAYNEQFFGPGTRLTVL.

This chain uses TRBV9 with TRBJ1-5; the D is unclear. CDR1 SGDLS and CDR2 YYNGEE come from the germline V gene. CDR3 length: 14 amino acids. With 3 bases removed from V and 0 bases from J, the gap between germline ends came to 7 bases. The DNA of the CDR3 is TGTGCCAGCAGCGCAGAAGATAGCAATCAGCCCCAGCATTTT. This sequence encodes CASSAEDSNQPQHF.

This clonotype was seen a few times. The chain joins TRBV11-3 to TRBJ2-1; the match to TRBD2 covers 9 bases. The CDR3 sequence is 16 residues long. Germline CDR1 and CDR2: SGHNT and YENEEA. The J segment lost 4 bases and the V segment lost 5 bases, leaving 9 bases of the junction unmatched. In nucleotides, the CDR3 is TGTGCCAGCAGCCTAGGGGGCGGGAGGGAATACAATGAGCAGTTCTTC. It translates to CASSLGGGREYNEQFF.

This chain joins TRBV7-9 and TRBJ2-5; D uncertain. The CDR3 is made up of 12 amino acids. Germline lookup yields CDR1 SEHNR and CDR2 FQNEAQ (reference sequence). Deletions cut 2 bases from V and 3 bases from J, with 4 bases between. The chain's CDR3 is CASSLREETQYF. CDR3 coding DNA: TGTGCCAGCAGCTTAAGGGAAGAGACCCAGTACTTC.

This clonotype was seen many times. The chain links TRBV7-2 to TRBJ1-4; no definite D call. Germline-derived CDR1 and CDR2 are SGHTA and FQGNSA. V was trimmed by 2 bases and J by 0 bases, leaving 10 bases between them. This CDR3 has 16 amino acids. The CDR3 bases are TGTGCCAGCAGCTTAAATCCAGGAGCAACTAATGAAAAACTGTTTTTT. This encodes CASSLNPGATNEKLFF.

Note on this clonotype: The junction does not match germline at one end; this may be a read error. The rearrangement joins TRBV7-6 to TRBJ2-2, with 9 bases that match TRBD1. The CDR3 totals 16 residues. Germline V gene lookup returns CDR1 SGHVS and CDR2 FNYEAQ. This chain's CDR3 is CAGSLRDRANTGELFF. The CDR3 DNA reads as TGTGCCGGCAGCTTACGGGACAGGGCTAACACCGGGGAGCTGTTTTTT.

This clonotype was seen a single time. This chain connects TRBV20-1 to TRBJ2-1; D may be TRBD2 (6 bases). Trimming shortened V by 8 bases and J by 1 base, and 15 bases separated the two germline ends. Germline lookup yields CDR1 DFQATT and CDR2 SNEGSKA (reference sequence). The CDR3 runs to 14 residues. CDR3: CSLRSGPSYNEQFF. The CDR3 bases are TGCAGTCTGAGGAGCGGGCCTTCCTACAATGAGCAGTTCTTC.

V is TRBV12-3 or TRBV12-4 and J is TRBJ2-2; 10 nucleotides line up with TRBD2. The CDR3 loop spans 15 amino acids. The junction had 2 bases not matched to a gene; V was cut back by 0 bases and J by 7 bases. The DNA for the CDR3 is TGTGCCAGCAGTTTAGCGACTAGCGGGTTCGGGGAGCTGTTTTTT. Residues: CASSLATSGFGELFF.

This clonotype was found many times. The chain links TRBV6-6 to TRBJ1-2, with 7 positions matching TRBD1. Looked up from germline, CDR1 is MNHNY and CDR2 is SVGAGI (reference sequence). Unmatched junction bases numbered 13, after V lost 6 bases and J lost 3 bases. The CDR3 runs 16 residues. DNA of the CDR3: TGTGCCAGCAGGCTAAGGAGCGAAGGACAGGACTATGGCTACACCTTC. Its translation is CASRLRSEGQDYGYTF.

This clonotype was seen a handful of times. The J gene is TRBJ2-2, the V gene TRBV3-1; 13 nucleotides match TRBD2. This CDR3 spans 16 amino acids. Germline CDR1 is LGHDT and CDR2 is YNNKEL (reference sequence). The ends lost 4 bases at V and 8 bases at J; junction bases unmatched: 7. CDR3 loop: CASSPPGTSGTGELFF. Here the CDR3 DNA reads TGTGCCAGCAGCCCCCCCGGGACTAGCGGGACTGGGGAGCTGTTTTTT.

The chain carries TRBV28 and TRBJ2-2; D is unresolved. CDR1 is MDHEN, CDR2 SYDVKM, per germline. V lost 5 bases, J lost 6 bases, and 7 bases lay in between. The CDR3 loop spans 12 amino acids. CDR3 residues: CASSPPPGELFF. CDR3 DNA: TGTGCCAGCAGTCCGCCCCCCGGGGAGCTGTTTTTT.

The chain joins TRBV20-1 to TRBJ2-3; 9 bases map to TRBD2. The ends lost 1 base at V and 7 bases at J; junction bases unmatched: 12. The CDR3 spans 16 residues. The germline V gene has CDR1 DFQATT and CDR2 SNEGSKA (reference sequence). CDR3 region: CSARVGFETSGNTQYF. The CDR3 DNA reads as TGCAGTGCTAGAGTGGGGTTTGAGACTAGCGGAAATACGCAGTATTTT.

The J gene is TRBJ2-7, the V gene TRBV11-2; D not resolved. Deletions cut 0 bases from V and 4 bases from J, with 7 bases between. CDR1 is SGHAT, CDR2 FQNNGV, per germline. This CDR3 comprises 13 residues. CDR3 DNA sequence: TGTGCCAGCAGCTTAGACGGCCCATACGAGCAGTACTTC. Translated, it gives CASSLDGPYEQYF.

The chain combines TRBV2 with TRBJ2-7, with a tentative D call TRBD1 (6 bases). Trimming pared 8 bases from V and 2 bases from J, leaving 13 bases between. This CDR3 is built from 13 residues. The germline V gene encodes CDR1 SNHLY and CDR2 FYNNEI. The CDR3 here is CASAGQSPYEQYF. The CDR3, as DNA: TGTGCCAGCGCAGGACAGTCACCCTACGAGCAGTACTTC. Full variable domain (outside the CDR3, taken from reference TRBV2 and TRBJ2-7): EPEVTQTPSHQVTQMGQEVILRCVPISNHLYFYWYRQILGQKVEFLVSFYNNEISEKSEIFDDQFSVERPDGSNFTLKIRSTKLEDSAMYFCASAGQSPYEQYFGPGTRLTVT.

The chain is built from TRBV29-1 and TRBJ2-3; a weak D match, TRBD2 (6 bases). The CDR3 is made up of 14 amino acids. V was shortened by 6 bases and J by 1 base, with 14 bases between the two germline ends. The germline V gene encodes CDR1 SQVTM and CDR2 ANQGSEA. The CDR3 sequence: CSVGRQGGTDTQYF. In nucleotides, the CDR3 is TGCAGCGTGGGGAGGCAGGGAGGCACAGATACGCAGTATTTT.

V gene TRBV2 combines with J gene TRBJ2-7, with 8 bases that match TRBD1. The CDR3 consists of 14 residues. The ends lost 6 bases at V and 4 bases at J; junction bases unmatched: 8. Germline V gene data show CDR1 as SNHLY and CDR2 as FYNNEI. In nucleotides, the CDR3 is TGTGCCAGCAGAGTAGACAGGGGAAGGTACGAGCAGTACTTC. Protein: CASRVDRGRYEQYF.

The CDR3 sequence: CSAIPGATDTQYF. In DNA form, the CDR3 reads TGCAGTGCTATCCCCGGGGCTACAGATACGCAGTATTTT. This chain connects TRBV20-1 to TRBJ2-3; D may correspond to TRBD1 or TRBD2 (5 bases each). Trimming removed 4 bases from V and 3 bases from J, with 11 bases in between. This CDR3 is 13 amino acids long. Germline values: CDR1 DFQATT, CDR2 SNEGSKA (reference sequence).

This clonotype occurred many times. The chain has TRBV29-1 and TRBJ2-7; 9 bases align to TRBD1. The J segment lost 1 base and the V segment lost 4 bases, leaving 11 bases of the junction unmatched. Per germline, CDR1 SQVTM and CDR2 ANQGSEA. The CDR3 length is 16 residues. The CDR3 DNA is TGCAGCGTTGCCAGAACAGGGGGCGAAATTTCCTACGAGCAGTACTTC. The encoded protein is CSVARTGGEISYEQYF.